This T cell receptor (beta chain) was identified in a study of vaccination effects on CD4 cells after COVID-19. Upon completion of around 9 days in culture, CD4+ T cells were isolated. Documented for the person is a PCR-confirmed SARS-CoV-2 infection occurring between March and December 2020. Cultures received IL-2 medium that replaced half the medium on days 3 and 7. With 8 bases removed from V and 8 bases from J, the gap between germline ends came to 22 bases. From germline, CDR1 is SGDLS and CDR2 YYNGEE. This CDR3 has 15 residues. The repertoire was sequenced with immunoSEQ multiplex PCR; TCRdb's copy has only in-frame clones and lacks some. The sample holds about 47,000 clones; 76% are singletons and the top ten take approximately 12%. With respect to this clone: Antigen unknown.

This specimen consisted of CD4+ T cells from PBMCs cultured without peptide, obtained before COVID-19 vaccination. The sequence was collected from a human donor who had a prior SARS-CoV-2 infection. This chain connects TRBV9 to TRBJ2-2, with D tentatively TRBD1 (6 bases). In DNA form, the CDR3 reads TGTGCCAGTACCGTCACAGGGAGCCCCTGGGGGGAGCTGTTTTTT. Translated: CASTVTGSPWGELFF.